The source of this TCR beta chain is a study of T cell responses to AZD1222 COVID-19 vaccine. This clone was seen just once. The antigen remains undetermined. This CDR3 is built from 18 residues. Trimming cost V 1 base and J 2 bases; bases outside gene matches: 12. The germline gives CDR1 MGHRA, CDR2 YSYEKL. TCRdb's table, derived via immunoSEQ multiplex PCR, lists solely in-frame clones and lacks some. The data show over 70,000 clones, with about 80% seen just once and approximately 27% held by the top ten. Study outcomes and limitations: Across spike, vaccine-associated CD4 TCRs were found, dominant at 160-218 and 743-854. Unmutated variant regions reportedly attract nearly half of all spike-specific TCRs. Seropositivity was recorded at baseline in only 5 or 6 AZD1222 recipients.

This sequence originates from an adult who received the MenACWY meningococcal vaccine as a control. The chain is built from TRBV4-1 and TRBJ2-7; 9 positions match TRBD2. The sample in question was peripheral blood, obtained 28 days after the second dose of the MenACWY control vaccine. The CDR3 bases are TGCGCCAGCAGCCAAGGGGGAGGTAGCGGGAGTTCAACCTACGAGCAGTACTTC. Amino acids: CASSQGGGSGSSTYEQYF.